The sequence of this TCR beta chain was determined in a study of T cell responses to AZD1222 COVID-19 vaccine. J gave up 7 bases and V 5 bases, and 13 bases lay outside the gene matches. This CDR3 is built from 16 residues. CDR1 is SGHTA, CDR2 FQGNSA, per germline. In the case of this clone: Its specificity is unknown.

Study outcomes and limitations: Among the donors, most were white British and more were female, and clonal diversity was possibly underestimated. Nearly half of spike-specific TCRs reportedly go after variant regions that carry no mutations.

Libraries were prepared by immunoSEQ multiplex PCR; TCRdb keeps only in-frame clonotypes and omits some of them. The repertoire holds just under 85,000 clones, with roughly 90% as singletons. The rearrangement uses TRBV7-2 and TRBJ2-2; TRBD1 matches at 7 bases. The TCR was taken from an adult in good health. The sequences come from peripheral blood, collected on day 0 of AZD1222 vaccination. CDR3 sequence: CASSLLQGVSSGELFF. CDR3 nucleotide sequence: TGTGCCAGCAGCCTCCTCCAGGGGGTTTCAAGCGGGGAGCTGTTTTTT.